This entry lists 8 T cell receptor beta chains sequenced from one sample in a study of cytomegalovirus exposure and HLA in healthy donors. In the PCR, 60 Vbeta and 13 Jbeta primers were used. Libraries were prepared by immunoSEQ multiplex PCR; TCRdb keeps only in-frame clonotypes and omits some of them. The data hold approximately 120,000 clones, with roughly four fifths observed a single time. The source material was PBMCs. These receptors were collected from a woman in her sixties or seventies in good health and CMV-seropositive.

The rearrangement uses TRBV30 and TRBJ1-6, with 7 nucleotides matching TRBD1. Trimming took 3 bases from V and 3 from J; bases not matched to a gene: 8. The germline V gene has CDR1 GTSNPN and CDR2 SVGIG (reference sequence). The CDR3 loop spans 16 amino acids. CDR3 region: CAWSQGGWGYNSPLHF. The CDR3, as DNA: TGTGCCTGGAGCCAAGGGGGCTGGGGCTATAATTCACCCCTCCACTTT.

This clone has just a few counts. The chain recombines TRBV4-2 with TRBJ2-3; TRBD2 matches at 15 bases. The CDR3 runs 21 residues. With 1 base clipped from V and 0 bases from J, the junction kept 11 bases outside the gene matches. CDR1 LGHNA and CDR2 YNFKEQ come from the germline V gene. The CDR3 nucleotides read TGTGCCAGCAGCCAAGGGGGGACTAGCGGGAGGACCCTCTTTAGCACAGATACGCAGTATTTT. The encoded protein is CASSQGGTSGRTLFSTDTQYF.

The gene calls are TRBV4-2 and TRBJ1-2; TRBD1 matches 7 bases. Trimming took 3 bases from V and 8 from J; bases not matched to a gene: 12. The CDR3 totals 15 residues. Germline loops: CDR1 LGHNA, CDR2 YNFKEQ. The CDR3 DNA follows: TGTGCCAGCAGCCAGGATACAGGGGATTGGGAGGGCTACACCTTC. Translation gives CASSQDTGDWEGYTF.

V usage is TRBV2 and J usage is TRBJ2-2, with 8 bases that match TRBD2. The CDR3 is made up of 14 amino acids. V shed 10 bases and J 5 bases; nucleotides not matched to a gene: 9. The V gene's germline CDR1 is SNHLY and CDR2 FYNNEI. CDR3 nucleotides: TGTGCCACCCCGGGGGGGGCTGGGACCGGGGAGCTGTTTTTT. Protein sequence: CATPGGAGTGELFF. Variable domain in full (rest from reference TRBV2 and TRBJ2-2): EPEVTQTPSHQVTQMGQEVILRCVPISNHLYFYWYRQILGQKVEFLVSFYNNEISEKSEIFDDQFSVERPDGSNFTLKIRSTKLEDSAMYFCATPGGAGTGELFFGEGSRLTVL.

The chain employs TRBV15 and TRBJ1-6, with a tentative D call TRBD1 (5 bases). This CDR3 is 16 amino acids long. Germline V gene data show CDR1 as LNHNV and CDR2 as YYDKDF (reference sequence). The V end was cut by 0 bases, the J end by 7 bases, with 13 bases between. CDR3 in amino acids: CATSRDRMGGNSPLHF. CDR3 nucleotides: TGTGCCACCAGCAGAGATCGAATGGGGGGGAATTCACCCCTCCACTTT.

V is TRBV11-3 and J is TRBJ2-7, with TRBD2 as a possible D gene (6 bases). The length of the CDR3 is 15 residues. Trimming took 2 bases from V and 6 from J, leaving 17 bases between them. Germline V gene data show CDR1 as SGHNT and CDR2 as YENEEA. CDR3 nucleotide sequence: TGTGCCAGCAGCTTAAGCACCGGGGGATTCAGCGAGCAGTACTTC. The encoded protein is CASSLSTGGFSEQYF.

The chain carries TRBV5-1 and TRBJ1-6; D may be TRBD1 (5 bases). The CDR3 is made up of 15 amino acids. V was trimmed by 4 bases and J by 5 bases, leaving 13 bases between them. Looked up from germline, CDR1 is SGHRS and CDR2 is YFSETQ. The CDR3, as DNA: TGCGCCAGCAGCCCAGGGCATTGGAATAATTCACCCCTCCACTTT. It yields the protein CASSPGHWNNSPLHF.

J is TRBJ1-5 and V is TRBV4-2; TRBD1 matches at 9 bases. The CDR3 is 19 residues long. Germline V gene sequence: CDR1 LGHNA, CDR2 YNFKEQ. Germline trimming cut 0 bases from V and 3 bases from J; bases unmatched to any gene: 12. The CDR3 sequence is CASSQDSWRDREDNQPQHF. CDR3 DNA sequence: TGTGCCAGCAGCCAAGATTCCTGGAGGGACAGGGAGGACAATCAGCCCCAGCATTTT.